This TCR beta chain was observed in a study of OX40 agonist ivuxolimab in advanced cancers. Study details: In this trial design, patients received ivuxolimab intravenously at 0.01 to 10 mg/kg every 2 weeks. Study conclusions and caveats: Doses of 0.1 to 3.0 mg/kg were accompanied by clonal expansion of CD4+ and CD8+ blood T cells by week 6.

TCRdb's copy holds only in-frame clones and misses some; the assay was immunoSEQ multiplex PCR. The profile shows 69,000 or so clones, about 85% of them singletons. The CDR3 runs to 18 residues. V was clipped by 3 bases and J by 15 bases, with 33 bases between them. CDR1 and CDR2 from the germline V gene are SEHNR and FQNEAQ (reference sequence). A word on this clone: Its antigen is currently unknown.

Sample: CD4+ or CD8+ T cells sorted from blood, taken in a trial of the OX40 agonist ivuxolimab. This receptor was obtained from an adult with an advanced solid tumor such as melanoma, head and neck, liver or kidney cancer. The rearrangement joins TRBV7-9 to TRBJ2-1; a weak D match, TRBD2 (6 bases). For the CDR3, the DNA is TGTGCCAGCAGCTTTCCGGACGCTAACAATAGGGACTGGGTTCAACCGTTCTTC. Its protein product is CASSFPDANNRDWVQPFF.